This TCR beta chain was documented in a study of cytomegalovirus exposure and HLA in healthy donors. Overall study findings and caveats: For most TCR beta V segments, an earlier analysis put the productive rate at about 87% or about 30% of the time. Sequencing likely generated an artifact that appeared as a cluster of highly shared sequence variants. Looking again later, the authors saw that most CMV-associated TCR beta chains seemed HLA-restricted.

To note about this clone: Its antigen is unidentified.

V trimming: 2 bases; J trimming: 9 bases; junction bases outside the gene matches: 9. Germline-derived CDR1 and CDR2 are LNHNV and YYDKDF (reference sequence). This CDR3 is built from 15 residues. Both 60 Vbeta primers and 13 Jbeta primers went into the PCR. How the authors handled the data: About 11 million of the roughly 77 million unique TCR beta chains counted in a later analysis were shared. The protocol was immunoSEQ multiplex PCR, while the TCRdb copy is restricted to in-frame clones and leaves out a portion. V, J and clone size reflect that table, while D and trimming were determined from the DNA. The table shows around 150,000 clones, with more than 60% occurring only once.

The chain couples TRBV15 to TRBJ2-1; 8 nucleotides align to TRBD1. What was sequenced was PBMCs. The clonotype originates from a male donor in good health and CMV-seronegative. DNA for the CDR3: TGTGCCACCAGCAGACAGCAGGGGGCGGCGGGTGAGCAGTTCTTC. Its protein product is CATSRQQGAAGEQFF.